Sequencing of this T cell receptor (beta chain) was carried out in a study of blood T cell repertoires in COVID-19. Study details: COVID-19 samples, acute and convalescent, were from the United States, Italy and Spain.

Authors' processing steps: Reference gene primer amplification gave estimated nucleated cell counts. Repertoires were generated with immunoSEQ multiplex PCR, while TCRdb's copy carries only in-frame clones and drops some. That table furnishes V, J and clone size, whereas the DNA furnished D and trimming. The table records tens of thousands of clones, about 91% of them present only once. V shed 2 bases, J shed 4 bases, and the junction held 6 bases outside the gene matches. The CDR3 covers 15 residues. Germline V lookup: CDR1 SGHTA, CDR2 FQGNSA. Specimen: peripheral blood. The gene calls are TRBV7-2 and TRBJ1-2; 8 bases are a match to TRBD1. The TCR was taken from an elderly woman with active or convalescent COVID-19. The chain's CDR3 is CASSLQTGVGYGYTF. The CDR3 nucleotides are TGTGCCAGCAGCTTACAGACAGGGGTGGGCTATGGCTACACCTTC.